This TCR beta chain was identified in a study of T cell changes during pregnancy in multiple sclerosis. The V segment lost 3 bases and the J segment 5 bases; nucleotides outside the gene matches: 10. There are 16 residues in the CDR3. CDR1 PRHDT and CDR2 FYEKMQ come from the germline V gene (reference sequence). This table comes from immunoSEQ multiplex PCR, and its TCRdb copy is limited to in-frame clones, with some not included. The data contain fewer than 85,000 clones, 90% to 95% of them singletons. The receptor was derived from a female donor with multiple sclerosis, enrolled in a pregnancy study. The chain recombines TRBV13 with TRBJ2-7; TRBD2 matches 10 bases. The specimen comprised peripheral blood, sampled in the second trimester of pregnancy. The CDR3 spells CASSFRGASGSHEQYF. The CDR3 region has the DNA TGTGCCAGCAGCTTTCGAGGTGCTAGCGGGAGCCACGAGCAGTACTTC.